Below, 21 T cell receptor beta chains from the same sample are listed, as sequenced in a study of regulatory T cells in long-lasting Graves disease. Building of the TCR beta libraries involved iRepertoire HTBI primers and Arm-PCR of CDR3 regions. TCRdb itself ran the multiplex PCR reads through MiXCR, one entry per CDR3 protein. The sample includes more than 400,000 distinct CDR3 sequences, 15% to 20% seen only once; the top ten take 9% to 15%. This sample's time point: newly diagnosed GD, antithyroid drugs for less than 3 months. Extracted RNA from PBMCs served as the source of the TCR library. The same sample was also studied in work on T cells in Graves' hyperthyroidism and ophthalmopathy.

Sequences were derived from peripheral blood mononuclear cells (PBMCs), sampled at new diagnosis, from a patient treated with antithyroid drugs. Receptor source: a man between 35 and 55 years old with Graves disease.

This clonotype was seen repeatedly, ten times or more. The rearrangement joins TRBV4-2 to TRBJ1-6, with 8 bases lining up with TRBD1. From germline, CDR1 is LGHNA and CDR2 YNFKEQ. The CDR3 has 18 residues. After removal of 0 bases from V and 7 bases from J, the junction contained 11 bases not matched to a gene. CDR3 residues: CASSQDLGTGFGNSPLHF. CDR3 in DNA: TGTGCCAGCAGCCAAGATCTTGGGACAGGTTTTGGGAATTCACCCCTCCACTTT.

This clonotype appeared many times. The chain couples TRBV12-3 or TRBV12-4 to TRBJ2-7; 7 positions match TRBD1. V trimming: 4 bases; J trimming: 2 bases; junction bases outside the gene matches: 8. The CDR3 covers 15 residues. CDR3 in DNA: TGTGCCAGCAGTTCTCAACAGGGGACCCCCTACGAGCAGTACTTC. Translation gives CASSSQQGTPYEQYF.

This clonotype was seen at least ten times. CDR3 loop: CASAEQDHQPQHF. CDR3 nucleotide sequence: TGTGCTAGCGCGGAGCAGGATCATCAGCCCCAGCATTTT. The chain employs TRBV12-5 and TRBJ1-5, with unresolved D. The CDR3 runs 13 residues. The germline V gene has CDR1 LGHNT and CDR2 FRNRAP. V lost 9 bases and J 5 bases, leaving 14 bases between the germline ends.

This clonotype was detected many times. This chain joins TRBV12-3 or TRBV12-4 and TRBJ2-7, with 9 bases aligning to TRBD2. The CDR3 length is 19 residues. J was trimmed by 3 bases and V by 5 bases; bases with no gene match: 20. The CDR3 loop reads CASSQTFSGSWKVSYEQYF. The CDR3 DNA follows: TGTGCCAGCAGTCAAACCTTTAGCGGGAGCTGGAAAGTTAGCTACGAGCAGTACTTC.

At least ten counts were recorded for this clonotype. This chain joins TRBV12-3 or TRBV12-4 and TRBJ2-7; D not certain. Trimming took 1 base from V and 5 from J, leaving 6 bases between them. This CDR3 comprises 12 residues. DNA for the CDR3: TGTGCCAGCAGTTTAGACGGAGACGAGCAGTACTTC. Protein sequence: CASSLDGDEQYF.

The chain couples TRBV9 to TRBJ2-6; 9 bases agree with TRBD1. V was clipped by 7 bases and J by 3 bases; unmatched bases: 17. Per germline, CDR1 SGDLS and CDR2 YYNGEE. The CDR3 sequence is 19 residues long. The CDR3 is CASSPSPGQGFFGANVLTF. The CDR3 DNA sequence: TGTGCCAGCTCTCCTTCCCCAGGACAGGGGTTCTTTGGGGCCAACGTCCTGACTTTC.

This clonotype was seen at least ten times. This chain joins TRBV6-2 or TRBV6-3 and TRBJ2-7, with 8 bases lining up with TRBD1. The CDR3 is 14 residues long. The trim removed 9 bases at V and 3 bases at J, leaving 10 bases unmatched. Germline assignment: CDR1 MNHEY and CDR2 SVGEGT. The CDR3 sequence is CASRRDRNIYEQYF. As DNA, the CDR3 is TGTGCCAGTAGAAGGGACAGGAACATCTACGAGCAGTACTTC.

This clonotype was observed a handful of times. The chain carries TRBV27 and TRBJ1-5; 7 bases are shared with TRBD1. The CDR3 has 14 amino acids. J gave up 3 bases and V 6 bases, and 5 bases lay outside the gene matches. From germline, CDR1 is MNHEY and CDR2 SMNVEV (reference sequence). The CDR3 protein is CASRPQGLNQPQHF. CDR3 nucleotides: TGTGCCAGCAGACCACAGGGGCTCAATCAGCCCCAGCATTTT.

This clonotype was seen repeatedly, ten times or more. The rearrangement links TRBV28 to TRBJ2-7, with 7 bases that match TRBD2. This CDR3 contains 16 residues. J gave up 6 bases and V 3 bases, and 14 bases lay outside the gene matches. Per germline, CDR1 MDHEN and CDR2 SYDVKM. CDR3 region: CASSFTHAGRRGEQYF. As DNA, the CDR3 is TGTGCCAGCAGTTTTACCCATGCCGGGAGGCGTGGCGAGCAGTACTTC.

This clonotype was detected only once. The CDR3 DNA reads as TGTGCCACCAGCAGAGGGACAGGCTACGAGCAGTACTTC. This encodes CATSRGTGYEQYF. V and J are TRBV15 and TRBJ2-7, with 7 bases identical to TRBD1. Germline V gene data show CDR1 as LNHNV and CDR2 as YYDKDF (reference sequence). This CDR3 is 13 amino acids long. J was trimmed by 3 bases and V by 1 base; bases with no gene match: 0.

This clonotype was picked up a small number of times. The DNA of the CDR3 is TGTGCCAGCAGACCTCTAGGGGTTACCGGGGAGCTGTTTTTT. Its translation is CASRPLGVTGELFF. This sequence joins TRBV6-1 and TRBJ2-2; possible D gene TRBD1, 5 bases. Germline loops: CDR1 MNHNS, CDR2 SASEGT. Between the trimmed V and J ends, which lost 6 bases and 5 bases, there was a span of 13 bases. The CDR3 is 14 residues long.

This clonotype was found a few times. The gene calls are TRBV2 and TRBJ1-2, with 9 bases matching TRBD1. Germline loops: CDR1 SNHLY, CDR2 FYNNEI. V trimming: 10 bases; J trimming: 3 bases; junction bases outside the gene matches: 9. CDR3 size: 14 residues. This CDR3 is CANPKDRGYYGYTF. The DNA of the CDR3 is TGTGCCAACCCCAAGGACAGGGGCTACTATGGCTACACCTTC.

This clonotype was detected only a few times. The chain recombines TRBV7-2 with TRBJ1-2, with unresolved D. The CDR3 is made up of 16 amino acids. Germline V lookup: CDR1 SGHTA, CDR2 FQGNSA. V was trimmed by 1 base and J by 0 bases, leaving 12 bases between them. DNA of the CDR3: TGTGCCAGCAGCTTAGATGGCTGGCCGTCTAACTATGGCTACACCTTC. Translated, it gives CASSLDGWPSNYGYTF.

Ten or more counts support this clonotype. The rearrangement joins TRBV30 to TRBJ1-1, with a weak D call TRBD1 (5 bases). The CDR3 runs 9 residues. Trimming took off 8 bases at V and 11 bases at J, with 12 bases between the two ends. Germline V gene lookup returns CDR1 GTSNPN and CDR2 SVGIG (reference sequence). Here the CDR3 reads CAGGADAFF. CDR3 coding DNA: TGTGCCGGAGGGGCGGACGCTTTCTTT.

On this clonotype itself: A much more abundant neighbour one base away suggests this may be a read error. J is TRBJ2-7 and V is TRBV5-1, with 7 bases aligning to TRBD2. V lost 4 bases and J lost 7; bases outside the gene matches: 17. Germline CDR1 is SGHRS and CDR2 is YFSETQ. The CDR3 loop spans 16 amino acids. CDR3 sequence (DNA): TGCGCCAGCAGCGCGAACAGCGGGAATCCCTACAATGAGCAGTACTTC. Protein: CASSANSGNPYNEQYF.

This chain uses TRBV28 with TRBJ1-5; unclear D gene. The V end lost 5 bases, the J end lost 7 bases, and 12 bases lay between the germline ends. Germline lookup yields CDR1 MDHEN and CDR2 SYDVKM. This CDR3 is built from 13 residues. CDR3: CASSLPYTQPQHF. DNA for the CDR3: TGTGCCAGCAGTCTCCCCTACACCCAGCCCCAGCATTTT.

The chain joins TRBV30 to TRBJ2-1, with D maybe TRBD2 (5 bases). Germline V gene data show CDR1 as GTSNPN and CDR2 as SVGIG (reference sequence). V was trimmed by 0 bases and J by 8 bases, leaving 14 bases between them. The CDR3 sequence is 14 residues long. The CDR3 DNA sequence: TGTGCCTGGAGTGTGGACTTCCAGACCGATGAGCAGTTCTTC. Translated: CAWSVDFQTDEQFF.

In its sample, this clonotype was seen many times. The chain links TRBV7-9 to TRBJ1-4; TRBD1 aligns across 9 bases. Germline assignment: CDR1 SEHNR and CDR2 FQNEAQ (reference sequence). CDR3 length: 14 amino acids. J gave up 7 bases and V 4 bases, and 4 bases lay outside the gene matches. This CDR3 is CASSYPTGGEKLFF. CDR3 in DNA: TGTGCCAGCAGCTACCCGACAGGGGGTGAAAAACTGTTTTTT. Full variable domain (missing parts from reference TRBV7-9 and TRBJ1-4): DTGVSQNPRHKITKRGQNVTFRCDPISEHNRLYWYRQTLGQGPEFLTYFQNEAQLEKSRLLSDRFSAERPKGSFSTLEIQRTEQGDSAMYLCASSYPTGGEKLFFGSGTQLSVL.

This clonotype was observed many times. The J gene is TRBJ1-1, the V gene TRBV4-1; D remains ambiguous. The germline V and J ends were trimmed by 3 bases and 5 bases, with 4 bases remaining between them. There are 11 residues in the CDR3. CDR1 and CDR2 (germline): MGHRA, YSYEKL. The CDR3 sequence is CASSQGTEAFF. CDR3 nucleotides: TGCGCCAGCAGCCAGGGAACTGAAGCTTTCTTT.

In DNA, the CDR3 is TGTGCCATCCCCGGGTTAGCCGGGGAGCTGTTTTTT. It codes for CAIPGLAGELFF. The chain combines TRBV10-3 with TRBJ2-2; D remains unclear. Between the trimmed V and J ends, which lost 8 bases and 6 bases, there was a span of 10 bases. The CDR3 spans 12 residues. Germline CDR1 and CDR2: ENHRY and SYGVKD.

This clonotype was recorded at least ten times. The chain combines TRBV28 with TRBJ1-2; D call uncertain. The CDR3 runs to 13 residues. The germline V and J ends were trimmed by 3 bases and 2 bases, with 7 bases remaining between them. The germline V gene has CDR1 MDHEN and CDR2 SYDVKM. CDR3 DNA: TGTGCCAGCAGTTTGCGGGAAAACTATGGCTACACCTTC. Translation: CASSLRENYGYTF.